This T cell receptor (beta chain) was captured in a study of blood T cell repertoires in COVID-19. About the study: Both acute and convalescent COVID-19 samples were obtained from the United States, Italy and Spain. The analysed material was cDNA or gDNA that came from T cells, B-cell-depleted T cells, or PBMCs.

This table comes from immunoSEQ multiplex PCR, and its TCRdb copy is limited to in-frame clones, with some not included. Of about 44,000 clones in the sample, 82% were seen once. The length of the CDR3 is 14 residues. CDR1 is ENHRY, CDR2 SYGVKD, per germline. V was pared by 8 bases and J by 2 bases, with 16 bases between. This clone rates as medium-sized (0.01 to 0.1%). Sample: peripheral blood. This sequence was found in a woman in her 70s with acute or convalescent COVID-19. The chain recombines TRBV10-3 with TRBJ2-7; a possible D gene is TRBD2 (7 bases). Here the CDR3 DNA reads TGTGCCATCGGGAGGGGGGACGGAGCCTACGAGCAGTACTTC. It is translated as CAIGRGDGAYEQYF.